Below are 9 T cell receptor beta chains sequenced from a single sample in a study of shared clonotypes between healthy human individuals. Assay: immunoSEQ multiplex PCR; the TCRdb copy retains only in-frame clones and omits some. This sample yields about 320,000 clones, of which roughly 87% are seen a single time; about a sixth belongs to the top ten. Sequencing used memory CD8+ T cells sorted from blood. Documented subset: CD45RO+ cells pooled with CCR7-negative TemRA cells. These receptors originate from a man aged 18 to 29 in good health.

The chain combines TRBV27 with TRBJ2-1, with D possibly matching TRBD2 (6 bases). Trimming pared 3 bases from V and 4 bases from J, leaving 10 bases between. This CDR3 contains 14 residues. From germline, CDR1 is MNHEY and CDR2 SMNVEV (reference sequence). CDR3 loop: CASSFSGAYNEQFF. As DNA, the CDR3 is TGTGCCAGCAGTTTTAGCGGAGCTTACAATGAGCAGTTCTTC.

The rearrangement links TRBV5-6 to TRBJ1-2, with TRBD1 matching over 8 bases. The ends lost 4 bases at V and 5 bases at J; junction bases unmatched: 4. This CDR3 spans 13 amino acids. Germline CDR1 reads SGHDT; CDR2 reads YYEEEE. The DNA for the CDR3 is TGTGCCAGCAGCGAGGACAGGGTGTATGGCTACACCTTC. Protein product: CASSEDRVYGYTF.

V usage is TRBV6-6 and J usage is TRBJ1-2; D ambiguous. V was clipped by 7 bases and J by 8 bases, with 11 bases between them. The CDR3 totals 11 residues. The germline V gene has CDR1 MNHNY and CDR2 SVGAGI (reference sequence). The CDR3 loop is CASMEDWGYTF. The CDR3 nucleotides are TGTGCCAGCATGGAAGATTGGGGCTACACCTTC.

The chain recombines TRBV27 with TRBJ2-7; D ambiguous. Trimming pared 2 bases from V and 7 bases from J, leaving 21 bases between. Germline CDR1 reads MNHEY; CDR2 reads SMNVEV (reference sequence). The CDR3 is made up of 16 amino acids. The CDR3 loop reads CASSLQPAPAMWEQYF. The DNA for the CDR3 is TGTGCCAGCAGTTTACAGCCGGCCCCTGCGATGTGGGAGCAGTACTTC.

The genes are TRBV7-9 and TRBJ1-1, with D tentatively TRBD1 (5 bases). The germline CDR1 and CDR2 sequences are SEHNR and FQNEAQ (reference sequence). The germline V and J ends were trimmed by 1 base and 0 bases, with 9 bases remaining between them. The CDR3 covers 15 residues. The CDR3 DNA follows: TGTGCCAGCAGCTTAGTTGGGGGGATGAACACTGAAGCTTTCTTT. Translated, it gives CASSLVGGMNTEAFF.

The V gene is TRBV6-1, the J gene TRBJ2-2; tentative D call: TRBD1 (6 bases). The CDR3 is made up of 14 amino acids. Per germline, CDR1 MNHNS and CDR2 SASEGT. V lost 5 bases, J lost 6 bases, and 13 bases lay in between. For the CDR3, the DNA is TGTGCCAGCAGTCCCAGGGGAGAATCCGGGGAGCTGTTTTTT. It encodes CASSPRGESGELFF.

This rearrangement joins TRBV5-6 to TRBJ1-5; 8 nucleotides agree with TRBD1. The CDR3 has 14 residues. Germline assignment: CDR1 SGHDT and CDR2 YYEEEE. The junction had 8 bases not matched to a gene; V was cut back by 3 bases and J by 9 bases. CDR3 in amino acids: CASSSDREYGPQHF. The CDR3 DNA reads as TGTGCCAGCAGCTCGGACAGGGAATACGGGCCCCAGCATTTT.

This chain connects TRBV10-3 to TRBJ1-2, with D maybe TRBD1 (6 bases). The CDR3 consists of 14 residues. Germline V CDR1 and CDR2: ENHRY, SYGVKD. V lost 3 bases to trimming and J lost 5 bases, with 13 bases between them. The DNA of the CDR3 is TGTGCCATCAGTGATAATGTAGGGGGGTATGGCTACACCTTC. Residues: CAISDNVGGYGYTF.

The V and J genes are TRBV28 and TRBJ2-5; D unresolved. The ends were cut back, 3 bases at V and 8 bases at J, with 16 bases in the middle. Germline lookup yields CDR1 MDHEN and CDR2 SYDVKM. The CDR3 runs 14 residues. The CDR3 sequence: CASSFDLMLGTQYF. In nucleotides, the CDR3 is TGTGCCAGCAGTTTCGATCTCATGTTAGGCACCCAGTACTTC.